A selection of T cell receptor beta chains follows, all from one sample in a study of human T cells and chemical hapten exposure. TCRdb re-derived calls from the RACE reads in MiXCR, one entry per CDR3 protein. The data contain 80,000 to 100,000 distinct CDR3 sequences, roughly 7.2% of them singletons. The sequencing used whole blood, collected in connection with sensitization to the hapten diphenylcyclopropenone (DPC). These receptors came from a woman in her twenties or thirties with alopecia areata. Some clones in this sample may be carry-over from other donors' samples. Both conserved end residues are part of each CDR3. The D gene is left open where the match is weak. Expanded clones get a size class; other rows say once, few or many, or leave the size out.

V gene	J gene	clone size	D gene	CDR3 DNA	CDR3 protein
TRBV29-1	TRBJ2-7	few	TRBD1	TGCAGCGTCGCCTCACAGGGGTCCAGAACCTACGAGCAGTACTTC	CSVASQGSRTYEQYF
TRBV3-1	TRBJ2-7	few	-	TGTGCCAGCAGCCCCGGACACCTGAACTACGAGCAGTACTTC	CASSPGHLNYEQYF
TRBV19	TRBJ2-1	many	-	TGTGCCAGTAGGCAAGGGACTCAGCAGTTCTTC	CASRQGTQQFF
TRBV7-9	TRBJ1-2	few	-	TGTGCCAGCAGCTTGGGGACCGAGGTTAACTATGGCTACACCTTC	CASSLGTEVNYGYTF
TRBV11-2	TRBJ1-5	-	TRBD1	TGTGCCAGCAGCCCAGGGACAGGGGGCTTTAATCAGCCCCAGCATTTT	CASSPGTGGFNQPQHF
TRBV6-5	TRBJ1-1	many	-	TGTGCCAGCAGTTACTCGATTCGGGAGGTCGCTGAAGCTTTCTTT	CASSYSIREVAEAFF
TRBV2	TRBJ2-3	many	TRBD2	TGTGCCAGCAGTCGACTAGCCCATCCATTCACAGATACGCAGTATTTT	CASSRLAHPFTDTQYF
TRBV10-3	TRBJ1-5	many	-	TGTGCCATCAGTGAATACGAGGGGCCCCAGCATTTT	CAISEYEGPQHF
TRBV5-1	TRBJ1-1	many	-	TGCGCCAGCAGTAACTCAGGGGAAAGACCGAACACTGAAGCTTTCTTT	CASSNSGERPNTEAFF
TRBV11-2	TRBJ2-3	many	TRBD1	TGTGCCAGCAGCGCCCGGACAGGGTGGTATTTT	CASSARTGWYF
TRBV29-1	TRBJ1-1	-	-	TGCAGCGCTAGACAGAACCTGAACACTGAAGCTTTCTTT	CSARQNLNTEAFF
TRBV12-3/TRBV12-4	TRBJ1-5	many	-	TGTGCCAGCAGATCTAGGAGCAATCAGCCCCAGCATTTT	CASRSRSNQPQHF
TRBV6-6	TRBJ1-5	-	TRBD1	TGTGCCAGCAGTTACACTACCGGACAGGGAGAGAGTCGCAATCAGCCCCAGCATTTT	CASSYTTGQGESRNQPQHF
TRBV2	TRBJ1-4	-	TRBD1	TGTGCCACTCAACGGACAGGCGAAAAACTGTTTTTT	CATQRTGEKLFF
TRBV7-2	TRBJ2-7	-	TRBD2	TGTGCCAGCAGACCCGGGACTAGTGCCTCCGAGCAGTACTTC	CASRPGTSASEQYF
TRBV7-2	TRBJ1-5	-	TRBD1	TGTGCCAGCAGCTCCGACAGGGGCTCTCAGCCCCAGCATTTT	CASSSDRGSQPQHF
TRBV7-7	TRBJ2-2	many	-	TGTGCCAGCAGCTACCGAGACAACACCGGGGAGCTGTTTTTT	CASSYRDNTGELFF
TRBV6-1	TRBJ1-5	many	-	TGTGCCAGCAGTTCGACTCTCAGAGACAATCAGCCCCAGCATTTT	CASSSTLRDNQPQHF
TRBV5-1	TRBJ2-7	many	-	TGCGCCAGAATCCCTGGGCCGCGGGCCTACGAGCAGTACTTC	CARIPGPRAYEQYF
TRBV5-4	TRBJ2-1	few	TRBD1	TGTGCCAGCAGCTTGGAGACAGGGGGCTATGAGCAGTTCTTC	CASSLETGGYEQFF
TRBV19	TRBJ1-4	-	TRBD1	TGTACCAGTAGTATAGGGGGGACAGACACAAATGAAAAACTGTTTTTT	CTSSIGGTDTNEKLFF
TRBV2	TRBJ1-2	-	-	TGTGCCAGCAGTGAATTGTATGGCTACACCTTC	CASSELYGYTF
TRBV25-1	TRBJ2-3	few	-	TGTGCCAGCAGTGAATACGGGAGATACACAGATACGCAGTATTTT	CASSEYGRYTDTQYF
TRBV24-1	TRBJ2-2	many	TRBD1	TGTGCCATCGGGACAGCCAACACCGGGGAGCTGTTTTTT	CAIGTANTGELFF
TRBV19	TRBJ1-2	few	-	TGTGCCAGTAGTATTTGGGAGGTGGCTAACTATGGCTACACCTTC	CASSIWEVANYGYTF
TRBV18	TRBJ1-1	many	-	TGTGCCAGCTCACAAATTTCCAATAGGTTCGCTGAAGCTTTCTTT	CASSQISNRFAEAFF
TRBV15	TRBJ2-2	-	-	TGTGCCACCAGCCGACAGGCGGGGGGGGAGCTGTTTTTT	CATSRQAGGELFF
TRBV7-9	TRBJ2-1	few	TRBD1	TGTGCCAGCAGCATGACAGGGCCCAATGAGCAGTTCTTC	CASSMTGPNEQFF
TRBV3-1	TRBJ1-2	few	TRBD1	TGTGCCAGCAGCCAAGAGACAGGGAGGGCCTATGGCTACACCTTC	CASSQETGRAYGYTF
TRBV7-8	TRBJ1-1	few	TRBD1	TGTGCCAGCAGCTTAGCGACAGGGGGATGGACTGAAGCTTTCTTT	CASSLATGGWTEAFF
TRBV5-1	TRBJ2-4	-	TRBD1	TGCGCCAGCAGCTTGGACAGGGGGGCCAAAAACATTCAGTACTTC	CASSLDRGAKNIQYF
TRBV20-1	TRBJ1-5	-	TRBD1	TGCAGTGCAACGGACAGGGGTGGTCGCAATCAGCCCCAGCATTTT	CSATDRGGRNQPQHF
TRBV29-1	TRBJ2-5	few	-	TGCAGCGTTGAGGGGTTAGAGACCCAGTACTTC	CSVEGLETQYF
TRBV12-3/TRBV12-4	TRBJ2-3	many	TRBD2	TGTGCCAGCACCATAGCGGGGGGGCCGGATACGCAGTATTTT	CASTIAGGPDTQYF
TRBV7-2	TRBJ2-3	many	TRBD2	TGTGCCAGCAGCCGCAAGCGGGGCCCCACAGATACGCAGTATTTT	CASSRKRGPTDTQYF
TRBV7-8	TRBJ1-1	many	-	TGTGCCAGCAACAAGGACAGACTGAACACTGAAGCTTTCTTT	CASNKDRLNTEAFF
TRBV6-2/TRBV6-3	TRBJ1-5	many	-	TGTGCCAGCGGATCAGGTTGGGGCAATCAGCCCCAGCATTTT	CASGSGWGNQPQHF
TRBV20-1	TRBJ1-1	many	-	TGCAGTGCGGAAGGGGGGAACACTGAAGCTTTCTTT	CSAEGGNTEAFF
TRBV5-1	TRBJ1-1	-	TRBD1	TGCGCCAGCAGCCGGAGACAGGGCTTTGAAGCTTTCTTT	CASSRRQGFEAFF
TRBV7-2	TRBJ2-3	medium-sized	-	TGTGCCAGCAGCCACGGACTCCAACCAGATACGCAGTATTTT	CASSHGLQPDTQYF
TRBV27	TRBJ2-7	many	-	TGTGCCAGCAGACGGGCGACGACCGATCTTTATTACGAGCAGTACTTC	CASRRATTDLYYEQYF
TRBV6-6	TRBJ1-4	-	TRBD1	TGTGCCAGCAGTCAACAGACAGGGGGAAATGAAAAACTGTTTTTT	CASSQQTGGNEKLFF
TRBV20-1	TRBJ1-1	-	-	TGCAGTGCTCGAAAAACAACGGGACTTATAAACACTGAAGCTTTCTTT	CSARKTTGLINTEAFF
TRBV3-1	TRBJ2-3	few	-	TGTGCCAGCAGCCAAGTAGATGGCGGCCTGCAGTATTTT	CASSQVDGGLQYF
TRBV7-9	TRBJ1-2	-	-	TGTGCCAGCAGCTTGGTAGTTGACGGCTACACCTTC	CASSLVVDGYTF
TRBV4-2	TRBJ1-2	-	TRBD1	TGTGCCAGCAGCCTGCTCCCACAGGGGGCCATCGGCTACACCTTC	CASSLLPQGAIGYTF
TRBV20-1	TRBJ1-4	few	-	TGCAGTGCTGGCAACAAGGCAACTAATGAAAAACTGTTTTTT	CSAGNKATNEKLFF
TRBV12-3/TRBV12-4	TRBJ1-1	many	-	TGTGCCAGCAGTTTAGGGTTAGGGGCTAACACTGAAGCTTTCTTT	CASSLGLGANTEAFF
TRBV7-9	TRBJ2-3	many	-	TGTGCCAGCAGCTTTGAGGGGAAAAGCACAGATACGCAGTATTTT	CASSFEGKSTDTQYF
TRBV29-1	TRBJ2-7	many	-	TGCAGCGTTGAAGGTCCGGCCTACGAGCAGTACTTC	CSVEGPAYEQYF
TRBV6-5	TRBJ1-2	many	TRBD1	TGTGCCAGCAGTTACTCAGACAGGGGCGGCTACACCTTC	CASSYSDRGGYTF
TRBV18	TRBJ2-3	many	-	TGTGCCAGCTCATTCGAATCCGCCACAGATACGCAGTATTTT	CASSFESATDTQYF
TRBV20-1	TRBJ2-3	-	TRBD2	TGCAGTGCCTGGACTAGCGGGGGGAGCGCGGGTACAGATACGCAGTATTTT	CSAWTSGGSAGTDTQYF
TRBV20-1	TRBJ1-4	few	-	TGCAGTGCTAGACCCCCCCGGGAGGAAAAACTGTTTTTT	CSARPPREEKLFF
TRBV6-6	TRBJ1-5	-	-	TGTGCCAGCAGCCGCGAAGGCGGCTATCAGCCCCAGCATTTT	CASSREGGYQPQHF
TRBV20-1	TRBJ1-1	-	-	TGCAGCATCGATGAGTTGGGGATAAGGAACACTGAAGCTTTCTTT	CSIDELGIRNTEAFF
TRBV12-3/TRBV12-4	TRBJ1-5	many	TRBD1	TGTGCCAGCAGTTCGCTAACAGGGGGCGGACAGCCCCAGCATTTT	CASSSLTGGGQPQHF
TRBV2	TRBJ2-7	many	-	TGTGCCAGCAGTGAACCCGGTAGGAGCTCCTACGAGCAGTACTTC	CASSEPGRSSYEQYF
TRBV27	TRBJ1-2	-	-	TGTGCCAGCAGCCCCTCCCGGGGGGTCGGCTATGGCTACACCTTC	CASSPSRGVGYGYTF
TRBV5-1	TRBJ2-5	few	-	TGCGCCAGCAGGGCGCGGACAGCCCAAGAGACCCAGTACTTC	CASRARTAQETQYF